These 29 T cell receptor beta chains were all obtained from the same sample, sequenced in a study of human T cells and chemical hapten exposure. Noted time point: patch test 2, 6 weeks after DPC sensitization. Described treatment: therapeutic diphenylcyclopropenone sensitization with weekly scalp DPC. TCRdb re-analysed the RACE reads in MiXCR, keeping a single row per CDR3 protein. The sample lists approximately 80,000 distinct CDR3 sequences, roughly a tenth occurring once. The input for sequencing was whole blood, taken in connection with sensitization to the hapten diphenylcyclopropenone (DPC). Every receptor here comes from a woman in her twenties or thirties with alopecia areata. Some clones in this sample may be carry-over from other donors' samples.

This clonotype was seen at least ten times. This rearrangement joins TRBV4-3 to TRBJ2-7; D uncertain. Between the trimmed V and J ends, which lost 1 base and 3 bases, there was a span of 13 bases. CDR1 LGHNA and CDR2 YSLEER come from the germline V gene. The CDR3 spans 15 residues. CDR3 residues: CASSQALRGGYEQYF. The CDR3, as DNA: TGCGCCAGCAGCCAAGCCCTCCGCGGTGGCTACGAGCAGTACTTC.

This clonotype has at least ten counts. V usage is TRBV6-4 and J usage is TRBJ1-2; D is uncertain. Germline V gene data show CDR1 as MRHNA and CDR2 as SNTAGT. The CDR3 has 13 residues. Trimming took off 5 bases at V and 2 bases at J, with 9 bases between the two ends. The CDR3 here is CASSPDGNYGYTF. The CDR3 DNA follows: TGTGCCAGCAGTCCGGACGGAAACTATGGCTACACCTTC.

This clonotype has ten or more counts. The CDR3 DNA sequence: TGTGCCAGCAGTCCTACAGGATATAGCAATCAGCCCCAGCATTTT. As protein: CASSPTGYSNQPQHF. This chain links TRBV7-2 with TRBJ1-5; TRBD1 might be the D (5 bases). Germline V gene sequence: CDR1 SGHTA, CDR2 FQGNSA. This CDR3 is built from 15 residues. Trimming removed 6 bases at V and 0 bases at J, with 12 bases between.

This chain links TRBV29-1 with TRBJ2-3, with a weak D call TRBD2 (5 bases). The ends were cut back, 8 bases at V and 6 bases at J, with 15 bases in the middle. The CDR3 spans 12 residues. Germline CDR1 reads SQVTM; CDR2 reads ANQGSEA. The CDR3: CSSLSPGDTQYF. The DNA of the CDR3 is TGCAGCTCCCTGAGCCCGGGGGATACGCAGTATTTT.

This clonotype has a count of ten or more. The chain employs TRBV29-1 and TRBJ2-6; D not resolved. This CDR3 has 14 residues. V was pared by 3 bases and J by 0 bases, with 6 bases between. The V gene's germline CDR1 is SQVTM and CDR2 ANQGSEA. The CDR3 spells CSVDGDSGANVLTF. As DNA, the CDR3 is TGCAGCGTTGACGGTGACTCTGGGGCCAACGTCCTGACTTTC. Supplemented by reference TRBV29-1 and TRBJ2-6, the full variable domain reads SAVISQKPSRDICQRGTSLTIQCQVDSQVTMMFWYRQQPGQSLTLIATANQGSEATYESGFVIDKFPISRPNLTFSTLTVSNMSPEDSSIYLCSVDGDSGANVLTFGAGSRLTVL.

V and J are TRBV20-1 and TRBJ2-7; no definite D call. With 0 bases removed from V and 3 bases from J, the gap between germline ends came to 12 bases. The CDR3 spans 14 residues. CDR1 DFQATT and CDR2 SNEGSKA come from the germline V gene (reference sequence). CDR3 region: CSARDAIGYYEQYF. In DNA form, the CDR3 reads TGCAGTGCTAGAGATGCAATCGGTTACTACGAGCAGTACTTC.

This clonotype was recorded many times. J is TRBJ1-1 and V is TRBV5-1, with 8 positions matching TRBD1. The CDR3 runs to 14 residues. CDR1 SGHRS and CDR2 YFSETQ come from the germline V gene. The V segment lost 0 bases and the J segment 8 bases; nucleotides outside the gene matches: 6. CDR3 nucleotide sequence: TGCGCCAGCAGCTTGGGACAGGGGAGCGCAGAAGCTTTCTTT. Translated, it gives CASSLGQGSAEAFF.

In its sample, this clonotype was seen many times. The gene calls are TRBV20-1 and TRBJ1-5; D remains unclear. Deletions cut 4 bases from V and 1 base from J, with 17 bases between. The CDR3 contains 16 residues. The germline V gene encodes CDR1 DFQATT and CDR2 SNEGSKA (reference sequence). Here the CDR3 DNA reads TGCAGTGCTAACACCCTAGGAGGCAGGAGCAATCAGCCCCAGCATTTT. It specifies CSANTLGGRSNQPQHF.

This clonotype was seen at least ten times. This rearrangement joins TRBV6-6 to TRBJ2-7; no definite D call. Trimming removed 8 bases from V and 7 bases from J, with 21 bases in between. This CDR3 region has 14 residues. The germline CDR1 and CDR2 sequences are MNHNY and SVGAGI (reference sequence). CDR3 sequence (DNA): TGTGCCAGCGCGACGGCAGTCCCTCTTGGGGAGCAGTACTTC. It encodes CASATAVPLGEQYF.

Ten or more counts support this clonotype. This chain connects TRBV7-2 to TRBJ2-2; TRBD2 is a possible D gene (5 bases). The CDR3 covers 13 residues. The V gene lost 6 bases and the J gene lost 6 bases, with 11 bases spanning the gap. Germline V gives CDR1 SGHTA, CDR2 FQGNSA. The DNA for the CDR3 is TGTGCCAGCAGACTAGTCAGTGCCGGGGAGCTGTTTTTT. Its translation is CASRLVSAGELFF.

The chain uses TRBV7-3 and TRBJ1-2, with D hard to call. Germline lookup yields CDR1 SGHTA and CDR2 FQGTGA. V lost 2 bases, J lost 6 bases, and 19 bases lay in between. CDR3 length equals 16 residues. CDR3 in DNA: TGTGCCAGCAGCTTATACCGGGGAGAGGGCAACCATGGCTACACCTTC. As protein: CASSLYRGEGNHGYTF.

The chain uses TRBV20-1 and TRBJ1-2; the match to TRBD1 covers 10 bases. Germline CDR1 is DFQATT and CDR2 is SNEGSKA (reference sequence). The ends lost 0 bases at V and 4 bases at J; junction bases unmatched: 5. The CDR3 loop spans 15 amino acids. For the CDR3, the DNA is TGCAGTGCTAGAGATCCTGGGACAGGGGCCTATGGCTACACCTTC. Protein sequence: CSARDPGTGAYGYTF.

This clonotype has just a few counts. This chain connects TRBV27 to TRBJ2-3, with D possibly being TRBD2 (5 bases). This CDR3 contains 15 residues. Germline values: CDR1 MNHEY, CDR2 SMNVEV (reference sequence). Trimming cost V 4 bases and J 0 bases, with 11 bases left between them. The CDR3 protein is CASSSIGLSTDTQYF. In DNA form, the CDR3 reads TGTGCCAGCAGTTCAATAGGACTGAGCACAGATACGCAGTATTTT.

This clonotype turned up a few times. V usage is TRBV12-3 or TRBV12-4 and J usage is TRBJ2-1; D might be TRBD1 (5 bases). V was cut by 2 bases and J by 5 bases, with 13 bases left in between. The CDR3 runs 15 residues. CDR3 region: CASSLRQGLHNEQFF. In nucleotides, the CDR3 is TGTGCCAGCAGTTTACGGCAGGGTTTGCACAATGAGCAGTTCTTC.

At least ten counts were recorded for this clonotype. V is TRBV19 and J is TRBJ2-7, with D perhaps TRBD1 or TRBD2 (5 bases each). The germline V and J ends were trimmed by 6 bases and 1 base, with 13 bases remaining between them. The V gene's germline CDR1 is LNHDA and CDR2 SQIVND (reference sequence). CDR3 length equals 14 residues. The CDR3 sequence is CASRSGTGSYEQYF. The CDR3 region has the DNA TGTGCCAGTAGGTCCGGGACCGGGTCCTACGAGCAGTACTTC.

This clonotype was detected many times. This chain joins TRBV12-3 or TRBV12-4 and TRBJ1-4, with a weak D call TRBD1 (5 bases). The ends were cut back, 8 bases at V and 4 bases at J, with 14 bases in the middle. CDR3 length: 14 residues. In DNA form, the CDR3 reads TGTGCCAGCCGCCTTGCGGGGGGTAATGAAAAACTGTTTTTT. Translated, it gives CASRLAGGNEKLFF.

The V call is TRBV28, the J call TRBJ2-3, with TRBD2 matching over 11 bases. The germline gives CDR1 MDHEN, CDR2 SYDVKM. The ends lost 7 bases at V and 5 bases at J; junction bases unmatched: 20. CDR3 size: 19 residues. CDR3 nucleotides: TGTGCCAGCAACCCACTAAAGGCCCCTAGCGGGAGGACCGTAGATACGCAGTATTTT. Its protein is CASNPLKAPSGRTVDTQYF.

The chain recombines TRBV7-2 with TRBJ2-3, with D unresolved. V was shortened by 2 bases and J by 5 bases, with 5 bases between the two germline ends. The germline V gene has CDR1 SGHTA and CDR2 FQGNSA. This CDR3 spans 12 amino acids. CDR3 region: CASSLYGDTQYF. The CDR3 coding sequence is TGTGCCAGCAGCTTATATGGAGATACGCAGTATTTT.

This clonotype was recorded many times. This sequence joins TRBV20-1 and TRBJ2-4, with a tentative D call TRBD1 (6 bases). V gave up 0 bases and J gave up 1 base, with 10 bases separating them. The CDR3 contains 15 residues. The V gene's germline CDR1 is DFQATT and CDR2 SNEGSKA (reference sequence). The CDR3 sequence: CSARDLQGAKNIQYF. In nucleotides, the CDR3 is TGCAGTGCTAGAGATTTGCAGGGGGCCAAAAACATTCAGTACTTC.

The table lists this clonotype with a few counts. The V gene is TRBV5-1, the J gene TRBJ2-3; D possibly uses TRBD1 or TRBD2 (6 bases each). The germline CDR1 and CDR2 sequences are SGHRS and YFSETQ. CDR3 length: 15 amino acids. Trimming pared 4 bases from V and 2 bases from J, leaving 14 bases between. In DNA, the CDR3 is TGCGCCAGCAGCCCCGCGGGACACAACACAGATACGCAGTATTTT. Encoded protein: CASSPAGHNTDTQYF.

The chain is built from TRBV29-1 and TRBJ2-7; tentative D call: TRBD1 (6 bases). Germline V gene lookup returns CDR1 SQVTM and CDR2 ANQGSEA. With 7 bases removed from V and 1 base from J, the gap between germline ends came to 14 bases. The CDR3 is 13 residues long. The CDR3 DNA sequence: TGCAGCGCCGGACAGTCAGGATCCTACGAGCAGTACTTC. Its protein product is CSAGQSGSYEQYF.

There are many counts of this clonotype. The J gene is TRBJ2-3, the V gene TRBV9; D is uncertain. Germline assignment: CDR1 SGDLS and CDR2 YYNGEE. CDR3 size: 16 residues. The V gene lost 3 bases and the J gene lost 0 bases, with 14 bases spanning the gap. The CDR3, as DNA: TGTGCCAGCAGCGCGCCGACACAGTATAGCACAGATACGCAGTATTTT. Encoded protein: CASSAPTQYSTDTQYF.

J is TRBJ2-1 and V is TRBV9, with no clear D. CDR1 SGDLS and CDR2 YYNGEE come from the germline V gene. This CDR3 is built from 15 residues. Trimming took off 1 base at V and 2 bases at J, with 10 bases between the two ends. The CDR3 coding sequence is TGTGCCAGCAGCGTATCTGAGACACCCTACAATGAGCAGTTCTTC. This encodes CASSVSETPYNEQFF. Full variable domain (remainder filled in from reference TRBV9 and TRBJ2-1): DSGVTQTPKHLITATGQRVTLRCSPRSGDLSVYWYQQSLDQGLQFLIQYYNGEERAKGNILERFSAQQFPDLHSELNLSSLELGDSALYFCASSVSETPYNEQFFGPGTRLTVL.

This clonotype was observed many times. The chain employs TRBV7-2 and TRBJ2-2; TRBD2 matches 10 bases. The germline CDR1 and CDR2 sequences are SGHTA and FQGNSA. V was clipped by 5 bases and J by 5 bases; unmatched bases: 8. The CDR3 totals 16 residues. CDR3 sequence: CASSPYLAGGTGELFF. In DNA, the CDR3 is TGTGCCAGCAGCCCTTATTTAGCGGGAGGAACCGGGGAGCTGTTTTTT.

On this clonotype itself: Possible read error: a much larger clone is one base away. The chain couples TRBV25-1 to TRBJ2-7; the D gene is possibly TRBD2 (6 bases). The CDR3 length is 12 residues. The V and J ends lost 5 bases and 3 bases respectively, with 8 bases between them. Per the germline V gene, CDR1 is MGHDK and CDR2 is SYGVNS. In nucleotides, the CDR3 is TGTGCCAGCAGTATGGGGGGCTACGAGCAGTACTTC. Its protein is CASSMGGYEQYF.

This clonotype was seen ten or more times. This chain joins TRBV6-6 and TRBJ1-3, with TRBD1 identical over 9 bases. The CDR3 totals 17 residues. Looked up from germline, CDR1 is MNHNY and CDR2 is SVGAGI (reference sequence). The junction had 5 bases not matched to a gene; V was cut back by 2 bases and J by 0 bases. The CDR3 sequence: CASSYIGQGISGNTIYF. CDR3 DNA sequence: TGTGCCAGCAGTTACATAGGACAGGGGATCTCTGGAAACACCATATATTTT.

This clonotype was seen many times. V and J are TRBV10-2 and TRBJ1-4; D ambiguous. CDR3 length: 12 amino acids. Germline V gene sequence: CDR1 WSHSY, CDR2 SAAADI. V gave up 5 bases and J gave up 1 base, with 2 bases separating them. The CDR3 here is CASSLTNEKLFF. As DNA, the CDR3 is TGCGCCAGCAGTCTAACTAATGAAAAACTGTTTTTT.

This sequence joins TRBV7-2 and TRBJ1-4; D is ambiguous. Germline V CDR1 and CDR2: SGHTA, FQGNSA. V lost 5 bases and J 10 bases, leaving 23 bases between the germline ends. CDR3 size: 16 residues. This CDR3 reads CASSPAVPGRSGKLFF. For the CDR3, the DNA is TGTGCCAGCAGCCCAGCCGTTCCCGGGCGATCCGGAAAACTGTTTTTT.

This clonotype was seen many times. The rearrangement links TRBV15 to TRBJ2-3; the match to TRBD1 covers 11 bases. The germline V gene has CDR1 LNHNV and CDR2 YYDKDF (reference sequence). V shed 0 bases and J 5 bases; nucleotides not matched to a gene: 7. This CDR3 has 17 residues. The CDR3 here is CATSRDRGQGAKDTQYF. As DNA, the CDR3 is TGTGCCACCAGCAGAGATCGCGGACAGGGGGCAAAAGATACGCAGTATTTT.